These 6 T cell receptor beta chains originate from one sample sequenced in a study of blood T cell repertoires in COVID-19. Some clones are missing from TCRdb's copy, which holds only in-frame ones; the method was immunoSEQ multiplex PCR. The sample shows under 85,000 clones, 70% to 90% of them seen only once. Sequenced input: peripheral blood. All receptors derive from a man between 65 and 85 years old with acute or convalescent COVID-19.

The chain employs TRBV21-1 and TRBJ2-3; TRBD2 was called by the table and not checked on the DNA. TRBV21-1 counts as a pseudogene. This CDR3 comprises 17 residues. The CDR3 DNA follows: TGTGCCAGCAGCAGCCAACTGGTGGAGCCCCTCACAGATACGCAGTATTTT. This encodes CASSSQLVEPLTDTQYF.

The J gene is TRBJ2-7, the V gene TRBV18, with TRBD1 matching over 10 bases. Germline V gene data show CDR1 as KGHSH and CDR2 as LQKENI. The CDR3 covers 15 residues. V dropped 4 bases and J dropped 1; count of bases not matched to a gene: 4. The CDR3 region is CASSQTGGASYEQYF. The CDR3 coding sequence is TGTGCCAGCTCACAGACAGGGGGCGCTTCCTACGAGCAGTACTTC.

The V and J genes are TRBV11-2 and TRBJ2-1, with D perhaps TRBD1 (5 bases). CDR3 length: 13 residues. Germline V CDR1 and CDR2: SGHAT, FQNNGV. Trimming removed 5 bases at V and 8 bases at J, with 13 bases between. CDR3: CASSHQTEYEQFF. The CDR3 region has the DNA TGTGCCAGCAGCCATCAGACAGAGTATGAGCAGTTCTTC. Complete variable domain (other parts from reference TRBV11-2 and TRBJ2-1): EAGVAQSPRYKIIEKRQSVAFWCNPISGHATLYWYQQILGQGPKLLIQFQNNGVVDDSQLPKDRFSAERLKGVDSTLKIQPAKLEDSAVYLCASSHQTEYEQFFGPGTRLTVL.

In this sample, this clone turned up a few times. The V gene is TRBV25-1, the J gene TRBJ2-3, with a weak D call TRBD2 (5 bases). Trimming shortened V by 2 bases and J by 2 bases, and 14 bases separated the two germline ends. The CDR3 extends over 16 amino acids. Per germline, CDR1 MGHDK and CDR2 SYGVNS. CDR3 region: CASSERGRSITDTQYF. CDR3 in DNA: TGTGCCAGCAGTGAACGGGGAAGGAGTATCACAGATACGCAGTATTTT.

The rearrangement joins TRBV28 to TRBJ1-2, with 8 bases lining up with TRBD1. The germline CDR1 and CDR2 sequences are MDHEN and SYDVKM. V dropped 5 bases and J dropped 2; count of bases not matched to a gene: 7. CDR3 length: 15 residues. The CDR3 loop reads CASSPMTGVNYGYTF. CDR3 nucleotide sequence: TGTGCCAGCAGTCCGATGACAGGGGTGAACTATGGCTACACCTTC.

The V gene is TRBV10-3, the J gene TRBJ2-1; 12 bases are shared with TRBD2. Germline V gene sequence: CDR1 ENHRY, CDR2 SYGVKD. V shed 5 bases, J shed 7 bases, and the junction held 6 bases outside the gene matches. The CDR3 totals 15 residues. The DNA of the CDR3 is TGTGCCATCAGTTTGACTAGCGGGAGTGGGAATGAGCAGTTCTTC. Protein: CAISLTSGSGNEQFF.